This paragraph reports one TCR beta chain. Germline values: CDR1 SGHAT, CDR2 FQDESV (reference sequence). With 3 bases clipped from V and 2 bases from J, the junction kept 6 bases outside the gene matches. CDR3 length equals 15 residues. Authors' analysis steps: The assay estimated nucleated cells by amplifying reference gene primers. Sequenced by immunoSEQ multiplex PCR; TCRdb stores in-frame clones only, minus some. V and J calls and clone size are given by that table; D and trimming were obtained from the DNA. The sample lists fewer than 25,000 clones; around 90% were seen once. This sample stems from a study of blood T cell repertoires in COVID-19. Study context: PBMCs, B-cell-depleted T cells, or T cells provided the cDNA or gDNA that made up the material.

The sequencing input was peripheral blood. The sequence was obtained from a man aged 70 or older with acute or convalescent COVID-19. The chain couples TRBV11-1 to TRBJ1-2; 7 bases line up with TRBD1. CDR3 sequence: CASSLSTGDNYGYTF. The CDR3 region has the DNA TGTGCCAGCAGCTTGTCCACAGGGGACAACTATGGCTACACCTTC.